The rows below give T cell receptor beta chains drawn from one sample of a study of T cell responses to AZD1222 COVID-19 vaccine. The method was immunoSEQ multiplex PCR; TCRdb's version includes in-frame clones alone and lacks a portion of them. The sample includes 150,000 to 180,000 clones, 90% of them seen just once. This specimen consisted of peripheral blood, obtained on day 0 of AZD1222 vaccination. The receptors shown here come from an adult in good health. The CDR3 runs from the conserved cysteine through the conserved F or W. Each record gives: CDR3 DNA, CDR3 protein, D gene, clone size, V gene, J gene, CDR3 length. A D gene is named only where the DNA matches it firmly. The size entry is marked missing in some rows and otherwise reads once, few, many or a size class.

TGTGCCAGCAGCTTACTGGGGGCGATCTCCTACGAGCAGTACTTC	CASSLLGAISYEQYF	.	.	TRBV7-9	TRBJ2-7	15
TGCGCCAGCAGCCCAGGATCATCACCGGGAGAGACCCAGTACTTC	CASSPGSSPGETQYF	.	.	TRBV5-1	TRBJ2-5	15
TGTGCCAGCAGCCAAAATGTTCTGTACCAAGAGACCCAGTACTTC	CASSQNVLYQETQYF	.	.	TRBV14	TRBJ2-5	15
TGCGCCAGCAGCTTGGAGGGAGGCGAAAAACTGTTTTTT	CASSLEGGEKLFF	.	.	TRBV5-1	TRBJ1-4	13
TGTGCCAGCAGTCGTCGGACAGGCCCGGGGGGCTACACCTTC	CASSRRTGPGGYTF	TRBD1	.	TRBV11-1	TRBJ1-2	14
TGTGCCAGCAATCGTAGCGGGAGAACCTACGAGCAGTACTTC	CASNRSGRTYEQYF	.	.	TRBV21-1	TRBJ2-7	14
TGTGCCAGCAGCTCGCGTCCGGGGACCCTGGAGGGCTACACCTTC	CASSSRPGTLEGYTF	.	.	TRBV7-3	TRBJ1-2	15
TGCGCCACCCCACAGGGGTCCCGCTATGGCTACACCTTC	CATPQGSRYGYTF	TRBD1	.	TRBV23-1	TRBJ1-2	13
TGTGCCAGCAGTCCCGGGAGTAACTACGAGCAGTACTTC	CASSPGSNYEQYF	.	.	TRBV27	TRBJ2-7	13
TGTGCCAGCAATAGGGCCCCTGAGCGGCCTGAAGCTTTCTTT	CASNRAPERPEAFF	.	.	TRBV6-5	TRBJ1-1	14
TGTGCCAGCAGCTTTCTTTCGGGAGGTGGGGATACGCAGTATTTT	CASSFLSGGGDTQYF	TRBD2	.	TRBV5-4	TRBJ2-3	15
TGTGCCAGCAAAGCCCAACAGGGGGCAGGGCAGCCCCAGCATTTT	CASKAQQGAGQPQHF	TRBD1	.	TRBV2	TRBJ1-5	15
TGTGCCAGTAGTATGGCGGGTAACTATGGCTACACCTTC	CASSMAGNYGYTF	.	.	TRBV19	TRBJ1-2	13
TGCAGCGTCCACGGGTACGGGAATGAAAAACTGTTTTTT	CSVHGYGNEKLFF	.	.	TRBV29-1	TRBJ1-4	13
TGCGCCAGCAGGGGAACTAGCGGGCCCTCCTCTGGGGCCAACGTCCTGACTTTC	CASRGTSGPSSGANVLTF	TRBD2	.	TRBV5-1	TRBJ2-6	18
TGCGCCAGCAGTTTTCAGGGCCCCTCCTACAATGAGCAGTTCTTC	CASSFQGPSYNEQFF	.	few	TRBV10-2	TRBJ2-1	15
TGTGCCAGCAGTGCCGTGGGTAGCGGGGTGGGAGAGACCCAGTACTTC	CASSAVGSGVGETQYF	TRBD2	.	TRBV2	TRBJ2-5	16
TGTGCCAGCAGTGCATTACAGGGGTTCGGCGGGGGGACCTACGAGCAGTACTTC	CASSALQGFGGGTYEQYF	.	.	TRBV28	TRBJ2-7	18
TGTGCCAGCAGTTCGCGGGACTACACAGATACGCAGTATTTT	CASSSRDYTDTQYF	TRBD2	.	TRBV14	TRBJ2-3	14
TGTGCCAGTAGTCCGGAATGGACGGGGAACTATGGCTACACCTTC	CASSPEWTGNYGYTF	.	.	TRBV19	TRBJ1-2	15
TGTGCCAGCAGCCCCGGCCGGCGGAACCTATACAATGAGCAGTTCTTC	CASSPGRRNLYNEQFF	.	few	TRBV13	TRBJ2-1	16
TGTGCCAGCAGCCAGTACACGGGGCGCACCGGGGAGCTGTTTTTT	CASSQYTGRTGELFF	.	.	TRBV16	TRBJ2-2	15
TGTGCCACCAGCAGAGGAGGGTTTAGTCCGAGCTCTGGAAACACCATATATTTT	CATSRGGFSPSSGNTIYF	.	.	TRBV15	TRBJ1-3	18
TGTGCCAGCAGTGAAGGGCTGGGCCAGCCCCAGCATTTT	CASSEGLGQPQHF	.	.	TRBV2	TRBJ1-5	13
TGTGCCTGGACAGGAAAGAGGACAGGGTATGGCTACACCTTC	CAWTGKRTGYGYTF	TRBD1	few	TRBV30	TRBJ1-2	14
TGTGCCAGCAGCCGAGGGGGGGGCACAGATACGCAGTATTTT	CASSRGGGTDTQYF	.	.	TRBV11-2	TRBJ2-3	14
TGCAGCGTTCGGGGCCATGGACAGGATTTATATGATGGCTACACCTTC	CSVRGHGQDLYDGYTF	TRBD1	once	TRBV29-1	TRBJ1-2	16
TGTGCCAGCAGTTTGGCCGGAAATTCACCCCTCCACTTT	CASSLAGNSPLHF	.	.	TRBV12-3/TRBV12-4	TRBJ1-6	13
TGTGCCAGCAGCGCGTCGTTTCGCCTCTATGGCTACACCTTC	CASSASFRLYGYTF	.	.	TRBV7-2	TRBJ1-2	14
TGTGCCAGCAGCCCCCACGACTACTATGGCTACACCTTC	CASSPHDYYGYTF	.	.	TRBV11-3	TRBJ1-2	13
TGCGCCAGCAGCCAATGGGAGGGCTTGTCTGGAAACACCATATATTTT	CASSQWEGLSGNTIYF	.	.	TRBV4-1	TRBJ1-3	16
TGTGCCAGCAGCTTGTCGGGACTAGCGGGAGAGGGCAATGAGCAGTTCTTC	CASSLSGLAGEGNEQFF	TRBD2	.	TRBV5-8	TRBJ2-1	17
TGTGCCAGTAGTCCCTGGGGGGGGAAGAACACCGGGGAGCTGTTTTTT	CASSPWGGKNTGELFF	TRBD2	.	TRBV19	TRBJ2-2	16
TGTGCCAGCAGCCCCGGGGGGGTAGAGACCCAGTACTTC	CASSPGGVETQYF	TRBD2	.	TRBV7-2	TRBJ2-5	13
TGTGCCAGCAGTAGAGACAATAGCAATCAGCCCCAGCATTTT	CASSRDNSNQPQHF	.	.	TRBV28	TRBJ1-5	14
TGTGCCAGCAGTTTGATTGGTCAGTGGGACTATGGCTACACCTTC	CASSLIGQWDYGYTF	.	.	TRBV28	TRBJ1-2	15
TGTGCCAGAAGCTTCCTACTTAGACACGTTCGTGAAGCTTTCTTT	CARSFLLRHVREAFF	.	once	TRBV5-3	TRBJ1-1	15
TGTGCCAGCAGTTTATCGTCGGGTTATAATTCACCCCTCCACTTT	CASSLSSGYNSPLHF	.	.	TRBV27	TRBJ1-6	15
TGCGCCAACGAAATCCCTCTAGCGGAAAACTACAATGAGCAGTTCTTC	CANEIPLAENYNEQFF	TRBD2	.	TRBV5-1	TRBJ2-1	16
TGTGCCTGGAACCTAGGCATAGAGGGGAATCAGCCCCAGCATTTT	CAWNLGIEGNQPQHF	.	.	TRBV30	TRBJ1-5	15
TGTGCCAGCTCAGGGACGTCTACGGATGAGCAGTTCTTC	CASSGTSTDEQFF	.	.	TRBV18	TRBJ2-1	13
TGTGCCACCAGCAGAGTTGATTTGCCTGGCAGGGGGCTTGGTGAAGCTTTCTTT	CATSRVDLPGRGLGEAFF	TRBD1	.	TRBV15	TRBJ1-1	18
TGTGCCAGCAGACTAGCGGGAGTCTCCTACGAGCAGTACTTC	CASRLAGVSYEQYF	TRBD2	.	TRBV11-3	TRBJ2-7	14
TGTGCCAGCAGCCCGGCTTGGCGGGAGGGAAAGCAGTACTTC	CASSPAWREGKQYF	TRBD2	.	TRBV3-1/TRBV3-2	TRBJ2-7	14
TGCGCCAGCAGCTTGGGTGCTCGCGGGGGACTGAACACCGGGGAGCTGTTTTTT	CASSLGARGGLNTGELFF	TRBD2	.	TRBV5-1	TRBJ2-2	18
TGTGCCAGTAGCCAATCCGGGACAGGGAGATTATACTATGGCTACACCTTC	CASSQSGTGRLYYGYTF	TRBD1	once	TRBV19	TRBJ1-2	17
TGTGCCAGCAGCCCGGGGGCAGGGGCTGGGTACGAGCAGTACTTC	CASSPGAGAGYEQYF	.	.	TRBV2	TRBJ2-7	15
TGTGCCACAACGGATCCGGGACGTGCCTACGAGCAGTACTTC	CATTDPGRAYEQYF	.	.	TRBV10-3	TRBJ2-7	14
TGTGCCAGCAGCCCCGGCCGAGAGCAGTTCTTC	CASSPGREQFF	.	few	TRBV7-2	TRBJ2-1	11
TGTGCCAGCAGCTTAGACAGGGAGAGCACAGATACGCAGTATTTT	CASSLDRESTDTQYF	.	once	TRBV11-2	TRBJ2-3	15
TGTGCCAGCAGCGTTCTAGCGGGGGTGTCCTACAATGAGCAGTTCTTC	CASSVLAGVSYNEQFF	TRBD2	.	TRBV9	TRBJ2-1	16
TGTGCCAGCAGCCCGAGACAGGGAATTCAGCCCCAGCATTTT	CASSPRQGIQPQHF	TRBD1	.	TRBV7-2	TRBJ1-5	14
TGTGCCAGCAGTGAAGTTGTCAGGGGTGAGCAGTTCTTC	CASSEVVRGEQFF	.	.	TRBV6-1	TRBJ2-1	13
TGTGCCAGCAGATTCACAGGGCTTTTTAATTCACCCCTCCACTTT	CASRFTGLFNSPLHF	.	.	TRBV28	TRBJ1-6	15
TGTGCCAGCAGCGTTCAGGGCCCCTGGAACACCGGGGAGCTGTTTTTT	CASSVQGPWNTGELFF	.	once	TRBV6-6	TRBJ2-2	16